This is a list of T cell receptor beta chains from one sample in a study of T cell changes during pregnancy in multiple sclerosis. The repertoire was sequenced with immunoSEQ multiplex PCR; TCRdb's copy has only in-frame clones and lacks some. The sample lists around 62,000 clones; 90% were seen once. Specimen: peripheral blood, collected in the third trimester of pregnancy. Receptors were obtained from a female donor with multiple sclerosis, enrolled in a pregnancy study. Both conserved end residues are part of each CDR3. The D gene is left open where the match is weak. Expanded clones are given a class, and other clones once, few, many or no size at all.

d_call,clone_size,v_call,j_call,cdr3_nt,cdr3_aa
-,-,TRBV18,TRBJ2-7,TGTGCCAGCTCACGGAGCCTCGGAGACGGGGGGCCGGGCGAGCAGTACTTC,CASSRSLGDGGPGEQYF
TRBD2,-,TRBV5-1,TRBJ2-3,TGCGCCAGCAGCGAGTACTCGGGACTAGCGGGAGGGCATACTTTCAAAGATACGCAGTATTTT,CASSEYSGLAGGHTFKDTQYF
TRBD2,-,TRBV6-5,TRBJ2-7,TGTGCCAGCAGTCCTAGCGGGTACGAGCAGTACTTC,CASSPSGYEQYF
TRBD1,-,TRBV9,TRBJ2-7,TGTGCCAGCAGCGCAAGAGGACAGGGGGGATACGAGCAGTACTTC,CASSARGQGGYEQYF
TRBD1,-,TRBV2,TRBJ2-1,TGTGCCAGCAACTTCCCTGACGACAGGGGGCCGGCCAATGAGCAGTTCTTC,CASNFPDDRGPANEQFF
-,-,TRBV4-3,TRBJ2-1,TGCGCCAGCAGCCAAGGAGATTATAGGGGACACTACAATGAGCAGTTCTTC,CASSQGDYRGHYNEQFF
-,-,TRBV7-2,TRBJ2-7,TGTGCCAGCAGCTTAAGAGCGCCGGGGGACTACGAGCAGTACTTC,CASSLRAPGDYEQYF
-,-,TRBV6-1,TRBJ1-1,TGTGCCAGCAGTGAATCAGACAGCGGGGGCACTGAAGCTTTCTTT,CASSESDSGGTEAFF
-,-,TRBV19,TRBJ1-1,TGTGCCAGTAGTATCGTGACTGAAGCTTTCTTT,CASSIVTEAFF
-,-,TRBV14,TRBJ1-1,TGTGCCAGCAGCCAAGGTCCGGACACTGAAGCTTTCTTT,CASSQGPDTEAFF
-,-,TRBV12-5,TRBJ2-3,TGTGCTAGTGGACTGGAGGCAATAGCGGATACGCAGTATTTT,CASGLEAIADTQYF
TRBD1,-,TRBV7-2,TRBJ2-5,TGTGCCAGCAGCCATCACCCCGGGACAGGGGAAGAGACCCAGTACTTC,CASSHHPGTGEETQYF
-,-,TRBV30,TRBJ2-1,TGTGCCCAGAGTGTCCTCTCCTACAATGAGCAGTTCTTC,CAQSVLSYNEQFF
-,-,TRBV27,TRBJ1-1,TGTGCCAGCAGTGTGGGGCGGAACACTGAAGCTTTCTTT,CASSVGRNTEAFF
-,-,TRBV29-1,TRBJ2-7,TGCAGCGTTGAAGTACAGGGCCGGGAGCAGTACTTC,CSVEVQGREQYF
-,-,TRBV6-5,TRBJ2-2,TGTGCCAGCAGTCGGAGGGCCACCGGGGAGCTGTTTTTT,CASSRRATGELFF
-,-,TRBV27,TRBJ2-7,TGTGCTACTAGTAGCGTTCCCTACGAGCAGTACTTC,CATSSVPYEQYF
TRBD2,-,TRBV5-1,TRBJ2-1,TGCGCCAGCAGCTTGGGGCTAGCGGACAATGAGCAGTTCTTC,CASSLGLADNEQFF
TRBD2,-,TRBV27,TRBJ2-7,TGTGCCAGCAGCATAGCGGGAGAGGGTCACTACGAGCAGTACTTC,CASSIAGEGHYEQYF
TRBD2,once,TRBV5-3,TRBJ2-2,TGTGCCAGAAGCAGAGCTAGCGGGGGCACCGGGGAGCTGTTTTTT,CARSRASGGTGELFF
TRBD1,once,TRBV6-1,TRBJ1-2,TGTGCCAGTCGAGACAGGGGCTATGGCTACACCTTC,CASRDRGYGYTF
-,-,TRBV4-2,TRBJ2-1,TGTGCCAGCAGTCGGGAGTCTCAGCAGTTCTTC,CASSRESQQFF
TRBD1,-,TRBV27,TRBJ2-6,TGTGCCAGCAGTTCGACAGGGACCATACTTTCTGGGGCCAACGTCCTGACTTTC,CASSSTGTILSGANVLTF
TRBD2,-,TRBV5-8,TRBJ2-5,TGTGCCAGCAGCACCGCTACTAGCGGGGGGGCGGAGACCCAGTACTTC,CASSTATSGGAETQYF
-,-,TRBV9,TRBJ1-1,TGTGCCAGCAGCCCTTGGGGGGGCACTGAAGCTTTCTTT,CASSPWGGTEAFF
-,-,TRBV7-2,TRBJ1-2,TGTGCCGGAACGGACAGTGTCTCTAACTATGGCTACACCTTC,CAGTDSVSNYGYTF
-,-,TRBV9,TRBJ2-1,TGTGCCAGCAGCGTAGCGCCCACCGGGGGTGGTATCAATGAGCAGTTCTTC,CASSVAPTGGGINEQFF
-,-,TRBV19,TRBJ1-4,TGTGCCAGTAGTCCAACCCCACAGGGATCCAATGAAAAACTGTTTTTT,CASSPTPQGSNEKLFF
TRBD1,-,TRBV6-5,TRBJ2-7,TGTGCCAGCAGTGCAACGGGACAGTCCTACGAGCAGTACTTC,CASSATGQSYEQYF
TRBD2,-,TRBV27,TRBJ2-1,TGTGCCAGCAGTTTGACCCGACTAGCGGGAGAACTCGATGAGCAGTTCTTC,CASSLTRLAGELDEQFF
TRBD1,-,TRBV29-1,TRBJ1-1,TGCAGCGTTGTTGGGACAGGGGCATTAAACACTGAAGCTTTCTTT,CSVVGTGALNTEAFF
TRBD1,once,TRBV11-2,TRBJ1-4,TGTGCCAGCAGCTCCTGGTCAGGGGGAAATGAAAAACTGTTTTTT,CASSSWSGGNEKLFF
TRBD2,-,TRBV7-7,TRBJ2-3,TGTGCCAGCAGCTTAGTTAGCGGGGGTACAGATACGCAGTATTTT,CASSLVSGGTDTQYF
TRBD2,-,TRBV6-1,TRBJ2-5,TGTGCCAGCAGTGCGTCGGTGGCGGGAGGCTTCAAAGAGACCCAGTACTTC,CASSASVAGGFKETQYF
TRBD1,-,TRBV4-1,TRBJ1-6,TGCGCCAGCAGCCCCGGGGTGGTACCCCGACAGGGACACGGTTCACCCCTCCACTTT,CASSPGVVPRQGHGSPLHF
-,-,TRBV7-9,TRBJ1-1,TGTGCCAGCAGCTTACTGGCAGAAGCTTTCTTT,CASSLLAEAFF
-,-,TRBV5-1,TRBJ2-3,TGCGCCAGCAGCTTCGGGACTCCTTACACAGATACGCAGTATTTT,CASSFGTPYTDTQYF
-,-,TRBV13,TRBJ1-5,TGTGCCAGCAGCTTAAGGCAGACTGCAGGGATACCTAGCAATCAGCCCCAGCATTTT,CASSLRQTAGIPSNQPQHF
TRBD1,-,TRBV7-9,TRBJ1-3,TGTGCCAGCAGCTTAGAGACGACAGGGATAGGAAACACCATATATTTT,CASSLETTGIGNTIYF
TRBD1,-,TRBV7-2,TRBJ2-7,TGTGCCAGCAGCTTCCGGGACAGGAGCTCCTACGAGCAGTACTTC,CASSFRDRSSYEQYF
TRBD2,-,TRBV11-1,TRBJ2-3,TGTGCCAGCAGCTTAGCCCCAAGAGCGGGAGGAGCGGATACGCAGTATTTT,CASSLAPRAGGADTQYF
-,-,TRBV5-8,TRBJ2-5,TGTGCCAGCAGCAAGGACAGTGAGGAGACCCAGTACTTC,CASSKDSEETQYF